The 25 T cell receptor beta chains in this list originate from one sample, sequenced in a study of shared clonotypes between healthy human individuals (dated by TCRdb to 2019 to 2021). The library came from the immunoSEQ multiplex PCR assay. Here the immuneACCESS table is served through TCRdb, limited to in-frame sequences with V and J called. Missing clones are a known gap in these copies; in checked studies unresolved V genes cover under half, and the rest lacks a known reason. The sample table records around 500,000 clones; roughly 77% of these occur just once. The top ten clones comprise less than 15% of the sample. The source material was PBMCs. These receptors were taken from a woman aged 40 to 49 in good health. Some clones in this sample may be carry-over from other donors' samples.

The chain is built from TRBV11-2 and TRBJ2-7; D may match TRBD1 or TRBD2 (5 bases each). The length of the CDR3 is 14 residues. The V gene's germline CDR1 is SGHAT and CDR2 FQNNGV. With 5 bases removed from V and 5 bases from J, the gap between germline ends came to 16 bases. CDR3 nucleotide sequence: TGTGCCAGCAGCCCTGGCCGGGGCATCGACGAGCAGTACTTC. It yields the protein CASSPGRGIDEQYF.

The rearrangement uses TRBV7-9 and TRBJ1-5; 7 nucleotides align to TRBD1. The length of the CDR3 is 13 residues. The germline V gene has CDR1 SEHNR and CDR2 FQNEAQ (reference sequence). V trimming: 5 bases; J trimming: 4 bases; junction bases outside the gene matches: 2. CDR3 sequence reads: CASSKTGNQPQHF. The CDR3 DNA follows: TGTGCCAGCAGCAAGACAGGGAATCAGCCCCAGCATTTT.

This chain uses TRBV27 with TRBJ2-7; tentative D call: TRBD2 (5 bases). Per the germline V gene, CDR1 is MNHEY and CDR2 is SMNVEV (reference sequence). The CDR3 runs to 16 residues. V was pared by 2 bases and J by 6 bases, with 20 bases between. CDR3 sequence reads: CASSLLPPAGGSEQYF. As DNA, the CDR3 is TGTGCCAGCAGTTTACTACCCCCTGCGGGTGGGAGCGAGCAGTACTTC.

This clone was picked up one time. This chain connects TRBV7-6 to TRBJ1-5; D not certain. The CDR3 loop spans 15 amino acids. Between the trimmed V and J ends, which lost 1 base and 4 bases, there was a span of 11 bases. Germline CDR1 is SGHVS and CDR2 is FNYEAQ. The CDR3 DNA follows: TGTGCCAGCAGCTTAGGGTCCACAGTGAATCAGCCCCAGCATTTT. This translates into CASSLGSTVNQPQHF.

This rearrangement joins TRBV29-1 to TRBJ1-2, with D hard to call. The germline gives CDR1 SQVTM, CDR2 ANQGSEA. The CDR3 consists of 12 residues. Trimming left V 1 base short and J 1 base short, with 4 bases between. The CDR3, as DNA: TGCAGCGTTGAAGGGGATAACTATGGCTACACCTTC. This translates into CSVEGDNYGYTF.

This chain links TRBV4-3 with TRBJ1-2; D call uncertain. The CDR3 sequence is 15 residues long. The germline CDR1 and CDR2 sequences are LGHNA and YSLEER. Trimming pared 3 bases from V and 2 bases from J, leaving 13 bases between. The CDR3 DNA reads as TGCGCCAGCAGCCAGGTTCAGTCGTGGAACTATGGCTACACCTTC. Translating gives CASSQVQSWNYGYTF.

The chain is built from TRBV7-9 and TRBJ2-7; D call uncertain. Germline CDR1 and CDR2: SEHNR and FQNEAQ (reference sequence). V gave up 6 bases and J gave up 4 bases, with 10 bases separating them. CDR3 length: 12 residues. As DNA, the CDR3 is TGTGCCAGCAGTTTGCAGGTTTACGAGCAGTACTTC. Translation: CASSLQVYEQYF.

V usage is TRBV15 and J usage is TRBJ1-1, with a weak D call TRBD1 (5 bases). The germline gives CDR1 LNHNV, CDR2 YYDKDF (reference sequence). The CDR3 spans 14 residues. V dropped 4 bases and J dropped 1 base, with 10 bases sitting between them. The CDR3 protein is CATSKGTENTEAFF. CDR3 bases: TGTGCCACCAGCAAAGGGACCGAGAACACTGAAGCTTTCTTT.

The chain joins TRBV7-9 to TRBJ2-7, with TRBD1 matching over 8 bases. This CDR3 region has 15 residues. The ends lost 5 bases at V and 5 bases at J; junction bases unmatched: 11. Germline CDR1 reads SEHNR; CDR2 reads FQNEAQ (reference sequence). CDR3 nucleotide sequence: TGTGCCAGCAGCAAAACTGGACAGGGAGTTCACGAGCAGTACTTC. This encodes CASSKTGQGVHEQYF.

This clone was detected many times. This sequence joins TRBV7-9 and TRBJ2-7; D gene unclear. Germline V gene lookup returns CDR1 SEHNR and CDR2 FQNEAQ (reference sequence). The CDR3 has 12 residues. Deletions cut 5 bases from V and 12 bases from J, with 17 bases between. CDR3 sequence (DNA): TGTGCCAGCAGCCTAGACATGTCCTCCTCGTACTTC. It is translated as CASSLDMSSSYF.

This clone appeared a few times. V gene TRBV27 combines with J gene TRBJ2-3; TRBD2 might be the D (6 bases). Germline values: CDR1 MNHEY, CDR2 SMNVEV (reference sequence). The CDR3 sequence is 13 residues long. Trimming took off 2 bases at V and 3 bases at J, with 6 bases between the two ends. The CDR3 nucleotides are TGTGCCAGCAGTTTACGGGAGACAGATACGCAGTATTTT. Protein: CASSLRETDTQYF.

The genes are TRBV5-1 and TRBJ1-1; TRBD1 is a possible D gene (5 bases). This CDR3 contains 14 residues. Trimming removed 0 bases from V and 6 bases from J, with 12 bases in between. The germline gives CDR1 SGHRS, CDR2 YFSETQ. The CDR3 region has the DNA TGCGCCAGCAGCTTGGGTGACAGTTGGGCTGAAGCTTTCTTT. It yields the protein CASSLGDSWAEAFF.

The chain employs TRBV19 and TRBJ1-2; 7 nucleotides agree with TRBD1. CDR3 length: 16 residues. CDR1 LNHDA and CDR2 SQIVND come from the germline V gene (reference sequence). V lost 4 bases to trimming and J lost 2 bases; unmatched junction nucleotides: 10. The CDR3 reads CASSTQRTGENYGYTF. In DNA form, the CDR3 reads TGTGCCAGTAGTACTCAAAGGACAGGAGAGAACTATGGCTACACCTTC.

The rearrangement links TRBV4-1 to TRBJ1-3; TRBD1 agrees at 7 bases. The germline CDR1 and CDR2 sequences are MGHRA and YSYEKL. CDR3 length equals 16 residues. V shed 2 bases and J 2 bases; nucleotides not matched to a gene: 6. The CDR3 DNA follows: TGCGCCAGCAGCCAACCAGACAGGGTCACTGGAAACACCATATATTTT. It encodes CASSQPDRVTGNTIYF.

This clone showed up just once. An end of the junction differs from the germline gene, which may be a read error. The CDR3 spells CASSLGTGFEKLFF. The CDR3 DNA is TGTGCTAGCAGCTTGGGTACGGGGTTTGAAAAACTGTTTTTT. The chain joins TRBV7-7 to TRBJ1-4, with D unresolved. CDR3 length: 14 residues. Germline CDR1 reads SSHAT; CDR2 reads FNYEAQ (reference sequence).

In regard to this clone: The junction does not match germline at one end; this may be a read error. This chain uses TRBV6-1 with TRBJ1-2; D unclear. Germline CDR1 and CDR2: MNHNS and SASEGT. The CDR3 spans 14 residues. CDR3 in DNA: TGTGCCATCAGTGAGTCCGGACCGGCGTATGGCTACACCTTC. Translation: CAISESGPAYGYTF.

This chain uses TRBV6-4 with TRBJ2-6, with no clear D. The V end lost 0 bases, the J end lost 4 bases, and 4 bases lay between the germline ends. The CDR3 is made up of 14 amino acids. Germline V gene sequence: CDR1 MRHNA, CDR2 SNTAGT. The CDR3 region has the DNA TGTGCCAGCAGTGACTCGGGGGGGGCCAACGTCCTGACTTTC. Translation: CASSDSGGANVLTF.

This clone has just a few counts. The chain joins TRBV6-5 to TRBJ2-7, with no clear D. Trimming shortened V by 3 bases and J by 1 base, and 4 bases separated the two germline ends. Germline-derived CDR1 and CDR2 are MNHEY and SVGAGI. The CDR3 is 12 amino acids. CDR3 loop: CASSYSSYEQYF. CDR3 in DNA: TGTGCCAGCAGTTATAGTTCCTACGAGCAGTACTTC.

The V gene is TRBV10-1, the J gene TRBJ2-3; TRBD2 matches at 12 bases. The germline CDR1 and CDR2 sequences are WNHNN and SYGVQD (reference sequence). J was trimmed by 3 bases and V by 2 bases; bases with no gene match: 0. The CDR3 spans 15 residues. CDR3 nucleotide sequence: TGCGCCAGCAGTGAGACTAGCGGGAGGACAGATACGCAGTATTTT. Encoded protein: CASSETSGRTDTQYF.

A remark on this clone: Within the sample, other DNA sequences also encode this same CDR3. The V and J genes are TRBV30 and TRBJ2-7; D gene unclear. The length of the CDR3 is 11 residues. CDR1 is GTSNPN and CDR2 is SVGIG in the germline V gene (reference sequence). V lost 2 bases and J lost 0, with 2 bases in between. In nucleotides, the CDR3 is TGTGCCTGGAGTAGCTCCTACGAGCAGTACTTC. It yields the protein CAWSSSYEQYF.

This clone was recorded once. The CDR3 spells CASSQPRPPGPDTQYF. In DNA, the CDR3 is TGTGCCAGCAGCCAACCAAGACCCCCGGGACCAGATACGCAGTATTTT. The genes are TRBV4-2 and TRBJ2-3; possibly TRBD1 or TRBD2 for D (5 bases each). The ends were cut back, 2 bases at V and 4 bases at J, with 16 bases in the middle. Germline CDR1 is LGHNA and CDR2 is YNFKEQ. The CDR3 runs to 16 residues.

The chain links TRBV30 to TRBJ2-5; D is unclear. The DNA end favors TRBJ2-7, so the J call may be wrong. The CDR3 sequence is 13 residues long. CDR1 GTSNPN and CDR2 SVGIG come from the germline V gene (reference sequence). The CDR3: CAWSGVVPLEQYF. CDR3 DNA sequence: TGTGCCTGGAGTGGAGTAGTTCCACTCGAGCAGTACTTC.

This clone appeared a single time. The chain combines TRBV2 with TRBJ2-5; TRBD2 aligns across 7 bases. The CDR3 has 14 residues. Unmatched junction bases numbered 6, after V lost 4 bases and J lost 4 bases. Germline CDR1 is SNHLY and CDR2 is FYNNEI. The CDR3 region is CASSVVGGRETQYF. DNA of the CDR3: TGTGCCAGCAGTGTGGTGGGAGGGCGAGAGACCCAGTACTTC.

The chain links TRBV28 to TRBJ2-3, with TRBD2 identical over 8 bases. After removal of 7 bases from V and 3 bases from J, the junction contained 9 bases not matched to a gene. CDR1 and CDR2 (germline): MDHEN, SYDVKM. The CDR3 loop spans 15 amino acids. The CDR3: CASTLSGRWTDTQYF. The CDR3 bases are TGTGCCAGCACCCTGAGCGGGAGATGGACAGATACGCAGTATTTT.

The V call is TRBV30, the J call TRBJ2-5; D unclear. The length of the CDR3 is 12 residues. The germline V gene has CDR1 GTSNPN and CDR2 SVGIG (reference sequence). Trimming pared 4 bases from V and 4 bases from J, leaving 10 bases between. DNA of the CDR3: TGTGCCTGGACGAACCTAGGAGAGACCCAGTACTTC. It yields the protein CAWTNLGETQYF.